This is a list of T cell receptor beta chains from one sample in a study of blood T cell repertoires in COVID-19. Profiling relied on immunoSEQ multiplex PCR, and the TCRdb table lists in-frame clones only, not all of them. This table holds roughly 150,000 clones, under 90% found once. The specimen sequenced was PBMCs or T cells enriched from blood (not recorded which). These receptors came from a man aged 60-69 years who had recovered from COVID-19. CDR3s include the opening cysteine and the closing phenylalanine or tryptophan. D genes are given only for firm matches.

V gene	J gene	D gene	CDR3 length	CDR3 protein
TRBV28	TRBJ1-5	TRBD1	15	CASSPTGVGNQPQHF
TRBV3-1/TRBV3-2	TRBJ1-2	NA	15	CASTSKLGAVSGYTF
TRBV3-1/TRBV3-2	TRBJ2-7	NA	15	CASSQRDLQGYEQYF
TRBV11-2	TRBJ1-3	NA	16	CASSLGRGRSGNTIYF
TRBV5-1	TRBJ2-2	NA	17	CASSLVGRTENTGELFF
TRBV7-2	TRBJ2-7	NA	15	CASTLGGLSSYEQYF
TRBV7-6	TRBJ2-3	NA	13	CASSLSESDTQYF
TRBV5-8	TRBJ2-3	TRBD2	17	CASQTLPGTRSTDTQYF
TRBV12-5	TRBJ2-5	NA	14	CASGLGTGRETQYF
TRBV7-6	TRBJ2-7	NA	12	CASSLGGLEQYF
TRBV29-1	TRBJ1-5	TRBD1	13	CSVEQGADQPQHF
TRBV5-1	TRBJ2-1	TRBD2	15	CASSLVGGGAGEQFF
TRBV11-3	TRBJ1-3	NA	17	CASSLDSGHHSGNTIYF
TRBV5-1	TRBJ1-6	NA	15	CASSLEFSDSSPLHF
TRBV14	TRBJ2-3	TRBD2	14	CASSPPGGADTQYF
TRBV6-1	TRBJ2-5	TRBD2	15	CASARTSGRAETQYF
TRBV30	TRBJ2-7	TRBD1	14	CAWRSAAGGYEQYF
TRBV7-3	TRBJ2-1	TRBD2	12	CASSLSGSEQFF
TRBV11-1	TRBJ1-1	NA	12	CASSLGDGVAFF
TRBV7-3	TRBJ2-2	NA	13	CASSSTGSGELFF
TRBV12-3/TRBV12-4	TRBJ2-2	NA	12	CASGSLLAELFF
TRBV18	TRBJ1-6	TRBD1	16	CASSSDSGTVNSPLHF
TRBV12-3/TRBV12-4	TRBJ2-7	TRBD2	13	CASSPGLAGEQYF
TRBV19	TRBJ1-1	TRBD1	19	CASSTTSPYRGQVNTEAFF
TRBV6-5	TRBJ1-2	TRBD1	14	CASIPGQGAYGYTF
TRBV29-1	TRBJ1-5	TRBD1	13	CSVRRGDNQPQHF
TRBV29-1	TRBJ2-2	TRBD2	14	CSVGRGGNTGELFF
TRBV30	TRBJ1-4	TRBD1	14	CAWSKTGINEKLFF
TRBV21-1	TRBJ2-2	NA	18	CASSPRTRCKRNTGELFF
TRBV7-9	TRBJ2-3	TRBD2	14	CASSFSGGADTQYF
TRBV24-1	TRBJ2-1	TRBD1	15	CATSDWTGGYNEQFF
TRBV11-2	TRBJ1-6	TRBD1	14	CASSLGGTGSPLHF
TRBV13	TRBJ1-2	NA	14	CASSLGSSNYGYTF
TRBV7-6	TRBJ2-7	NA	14	CASSLEFLSYEQYF
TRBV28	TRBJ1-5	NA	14	CASSLQGIYQPQHF
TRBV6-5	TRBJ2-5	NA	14	CASTRGPDTETQYF
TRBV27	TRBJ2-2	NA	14	CASRRASNTGELFF
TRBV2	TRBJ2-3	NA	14	CASSSTTRTDTQYF
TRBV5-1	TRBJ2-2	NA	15	CASSADGRGTGELFF
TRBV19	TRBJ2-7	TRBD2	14	CASSLAGKNYEQYF
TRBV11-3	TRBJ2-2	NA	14	CASSLGTYTGELFF
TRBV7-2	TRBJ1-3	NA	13	CASSLGAGNTIYF
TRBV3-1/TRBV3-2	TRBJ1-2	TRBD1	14	CASSLRTGGLGYTF
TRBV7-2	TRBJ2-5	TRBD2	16	CASSLRATSLQETQYF
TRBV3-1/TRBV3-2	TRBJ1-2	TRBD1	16	CASSSRQGTFNYGYTF
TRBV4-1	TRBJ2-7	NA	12	CASSKGDYEQYF
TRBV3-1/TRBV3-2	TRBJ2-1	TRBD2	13	CASTGRSGAEQFF
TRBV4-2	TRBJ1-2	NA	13	CASSQELVYGYTF
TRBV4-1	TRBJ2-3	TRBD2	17	CASSQVAGRANTDTQYF
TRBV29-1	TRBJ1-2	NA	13	CSAKDTNNYGYTF
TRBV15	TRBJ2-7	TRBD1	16	CATSRAVGQAAYEQYF
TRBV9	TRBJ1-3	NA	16	CASSVGAGNSGNTIYF
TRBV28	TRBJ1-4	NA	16	CASRAPGGDFGEKLFF
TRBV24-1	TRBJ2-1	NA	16	CATSDGQTSSYNEQFF
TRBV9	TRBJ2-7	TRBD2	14	CASSTRGGAGEQYF